The T cell receptor beta chain under discussion was sequenced for a study of blood T cell repertoires in COVID-19. The trim removed 5 bases at V and 2 bases at J, leaving 3 bases unmatched. The germline gives CDR1 MNHEY, CDR2 SVGAGI. The CDR3 extends over 15 amino acids. Method: immunoSEQ multiplex PCR; TCRdb's copy keeps in-frame clones and lacks some. The data show 200,000 or so clones, more than 85% seen once. Sequenced input: peripheral blood. The rearrangement links TRBV6-5 to TRBJ1-5; 10 bases fit TRBD1. The sequence came from a man in his sixties with acute or convalescent COVID-19. The CDR3, as DNA: TGTGCCAGCAGTCAGGACAGGGGGGGCAATCAGCCCCAGCATTTT. This encodes CASSQDRGGNQPQHF.